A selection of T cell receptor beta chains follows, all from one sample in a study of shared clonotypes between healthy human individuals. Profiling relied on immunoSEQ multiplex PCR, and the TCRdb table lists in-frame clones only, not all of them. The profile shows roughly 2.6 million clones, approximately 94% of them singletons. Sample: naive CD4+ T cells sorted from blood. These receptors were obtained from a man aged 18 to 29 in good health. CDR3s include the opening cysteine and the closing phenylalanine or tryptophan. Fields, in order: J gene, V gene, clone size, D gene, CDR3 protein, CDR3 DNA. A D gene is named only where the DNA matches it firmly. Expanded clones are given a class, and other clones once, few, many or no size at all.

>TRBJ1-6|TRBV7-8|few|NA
CASSLEGGLGNSPLHF
TGTGCCAGCAGCTTAGAGGGAGGGTTAGGTAATTCACCCCTCCACTTT
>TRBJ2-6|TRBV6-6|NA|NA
CAGGAPGKGANVLTF
TGTGCCGGAGGTGCCCCTGGTAAGGGGGCCAACGTCCTGACTTTC
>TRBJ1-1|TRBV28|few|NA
CASSPRASTEAFF
TGTGCCAGCAGTCCAAGGGCATCCACTGAAGCTTTCTTT
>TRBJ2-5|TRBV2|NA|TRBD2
CASRGGLAGGETQYF
TGTGCCAGCAGGGGGGGACTAGCGGGAGGAGAGACCCAGTACTTC
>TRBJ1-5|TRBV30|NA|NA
CAWSRGGIGNQPQHF
TGTGCCTGGTCAAGAGGGGGAATTGGCAATCAGCCCCAGCATTTT
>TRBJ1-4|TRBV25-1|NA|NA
CASSSGGAGGREKLFF
TGTGCCAGCAGTTCAGGAGGGGCAGGCGGAAGGGAAAAACTGTTTTTT
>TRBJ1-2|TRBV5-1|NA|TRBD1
CASSRDRANYGYTF
TGCGCCAGCAGCCGGGACAGGGCCAACTATGGCTACACCTTC
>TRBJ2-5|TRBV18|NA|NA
CASSLRGGETQYF
TGTGCCAGCTCTCTCCGGGGCGGGGAGACCCAGTACTTC
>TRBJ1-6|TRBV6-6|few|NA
CASSYLPGESPLHF
TGTGCCAGCAGTTATTTACCTGGGGAATCACCCCTCCACTTT
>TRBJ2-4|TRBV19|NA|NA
CASSAIARGTLAKNIQYF
TGTGCCAGTAGCGCCATAGCACGGGGAACCTTAGCCAAAAACATTCAGTACTTC
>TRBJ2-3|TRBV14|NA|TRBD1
CASRDRESTDTQYF
TGTGCCAGCAGGGACAGGGAATCCACAGATACGCAGTATTTT
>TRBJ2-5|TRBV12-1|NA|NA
CASSLRDRQETQYF
TGTGCCAGCAGCCTCCGGGACAGGCAAGAGACCCAGTACTTC
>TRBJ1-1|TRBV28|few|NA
CASSFRQENTEAFF
TGTGCCAGCAGTTTCCGACAGGAGAACACTGAAGCTTTCTTT
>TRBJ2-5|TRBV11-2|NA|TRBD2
CASSLAGGKYVQETQYF
TGTGCCAGCAGCTTAGCCGGGGGGAAATACGTACAAGAGACCCAGTACTTC
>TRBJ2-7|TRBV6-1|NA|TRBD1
CASSDPGRRRTGYEQYF
TGTGCCAGCAGTGACCCGGGACGGCGGAGGACAGGGTACGAGCAGTACTTC